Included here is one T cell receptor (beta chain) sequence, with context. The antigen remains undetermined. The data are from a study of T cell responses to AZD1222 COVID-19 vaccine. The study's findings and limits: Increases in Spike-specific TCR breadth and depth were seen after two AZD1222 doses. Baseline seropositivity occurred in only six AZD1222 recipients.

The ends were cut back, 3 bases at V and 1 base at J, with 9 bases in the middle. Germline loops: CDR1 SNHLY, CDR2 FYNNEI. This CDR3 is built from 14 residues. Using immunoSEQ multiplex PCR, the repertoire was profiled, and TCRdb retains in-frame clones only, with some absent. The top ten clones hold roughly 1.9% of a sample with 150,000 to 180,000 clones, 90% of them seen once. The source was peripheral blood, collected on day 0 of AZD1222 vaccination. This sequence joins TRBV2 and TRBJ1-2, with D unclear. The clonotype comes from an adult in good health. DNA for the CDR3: TGTGCCAGCAGTGAGGGTAGGAATAACTATGGCTACACCTTC. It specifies CASSEGRNNYGYTF.